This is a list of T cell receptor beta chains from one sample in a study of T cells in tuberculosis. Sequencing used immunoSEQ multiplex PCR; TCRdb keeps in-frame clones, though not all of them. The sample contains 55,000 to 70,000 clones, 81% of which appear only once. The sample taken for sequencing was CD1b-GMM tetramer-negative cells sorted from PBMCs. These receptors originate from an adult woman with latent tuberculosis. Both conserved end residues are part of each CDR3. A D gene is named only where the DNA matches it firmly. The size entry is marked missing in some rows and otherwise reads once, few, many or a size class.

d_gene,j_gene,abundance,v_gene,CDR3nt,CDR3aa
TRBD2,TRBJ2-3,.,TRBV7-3,TGTGCCAGCAGCGGGGGGGGAACAGATACGCAGTATTTT,CASSGGGTDTQYF
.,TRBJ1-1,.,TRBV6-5,TGTGCCAGCAGTTACTCCGGGTCGGCTGAAGCTTTCTTT,CASSYSGSAEAFF
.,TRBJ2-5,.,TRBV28,TGTGCCAGCAGTTTAAACAGCCAAGAGACCCAGTACTTC,CASSLNSQETQYF
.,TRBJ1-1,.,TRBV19,TGTGCCAGTAGTATGACTGTGAACACTGAAGCTTTCTTT,CASSMTVNTEAFF
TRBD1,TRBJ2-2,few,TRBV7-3,TGTGCCAGCAGCTTCGGACAGGCGAACACCGGGGAGCTGTTTTTT,CASSFGQANTGELFF
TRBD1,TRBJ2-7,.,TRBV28,TGTGCCAGCAGTAGGACAGGGGGTTACGAGCAGTACTTC,CASSRTGGYEQYF
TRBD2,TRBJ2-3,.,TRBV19,TGTGCCACCGAACGGGGGGGTAGCACAGATACGCAGTATTTT,CATERGGSTDTQYF
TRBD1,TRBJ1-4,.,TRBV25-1,TGTGCCAGCAGGACAACAGGGGTTAATGAAAAACTGTTTTTT,CASRTTGVNEKLFF
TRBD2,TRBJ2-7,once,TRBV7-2,TGTGCCAGCAGCGACGGGGGGGCTTCCTACGAGCAGTACTTC,CASSDGGASYEQYF
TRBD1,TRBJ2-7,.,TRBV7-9,TGTGCCAGCAGCCCCGTGCCGGGACAGGGGAGTATCTACGAGCAGTACTTC,CASSPVPGQGSIYEQYF
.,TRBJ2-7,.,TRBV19,TGTGCCAGTAGTAACCGCCAGGGTCTCGAGCAGTACTTC,CASSNRQGLEQYF
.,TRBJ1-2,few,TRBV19,TGTGCCAGTAGCGGGACTACAGATAGCTATGGCTACACCTTC,CASSGTTDSYGYTF
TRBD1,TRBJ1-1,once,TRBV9,TGTGCCAGCAGCCCCCGGACAGGGCCCACTGAAGCTTTCTTT,CASSPRTGPTEAFF
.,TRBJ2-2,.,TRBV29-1,TGCAGCGTCAGGGAGGAGGTGAACACCGGGGAGCTGTTTTTT,CSVREEVNTGELFF
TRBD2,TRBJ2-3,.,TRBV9,TGTGCCAGCAGCGTAGAAGGACTAGCGGGAGGGCAGGGTACGCAGTATTTT,CASSVEGLAGGQGTQYF
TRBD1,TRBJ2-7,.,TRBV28,TGTGCCAGCAGTTTAAAGACAGGGGTTTCTCTACTCTACGAGCAGTACTTC,CASSLKTGVSLLYEQYF
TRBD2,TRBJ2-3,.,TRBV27,TGTGCCAGCAGTACCCGGACTAGCGGGAGGGTGTCTACGCAGTATTTT,CASSTRTSGRVSTQYF
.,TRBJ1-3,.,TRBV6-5,TGTGCCAGCAGGCAGAGCCCCTCAGGGCGAAACACCATATATTTT,CASRQSPSGRNTIYF
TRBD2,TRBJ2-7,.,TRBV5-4,TGTGCCAGCAGCCCTTGGACTAGCGGCTACGAGCAGTACTTC,CASSPWTSGYEQYF
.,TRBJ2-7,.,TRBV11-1,TGTGCCAGCAGCTTAGCCCCTTACGAGCAGTACTTC,CASSLAPYEQYF
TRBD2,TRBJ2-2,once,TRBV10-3,TGTGCCAGCAAATCTAGCGGGGACCCGAACACCGGGGAGCTGTTTTTT,CASKSSGDPNTGELFF
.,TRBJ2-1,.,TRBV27,TGTGCCAGCAGTCCGACCTCGGCGGGTAAGCAGTTCTTC,CASSPTSAGKQFF
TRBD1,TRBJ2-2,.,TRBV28,TGTGCCAGCAGTTTCGGGGACAGGGTGAACACCGGGGAGCTGTTTTTT,CASSFGDRVNTGELFF
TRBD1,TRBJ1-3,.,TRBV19,TGTGCCAGTAGTGAGACTCCGGGACAGCCGGCCACCATATATTTT,CASSETPGQPATIYF
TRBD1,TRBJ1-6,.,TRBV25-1,TGTGCCAGCAGTCGAAAGGGACAGGGGGGCTCACCCCTCCACTTT,CASSRKGQGGSPLHF
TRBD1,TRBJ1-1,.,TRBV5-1,TGCGCCAGCAGCTTTAACAGGGGGCGAACGAACACTGAAGCTTTCTTT,CASSFNRGRTNTEAFF
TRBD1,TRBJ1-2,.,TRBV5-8,TGTGCCGGCAGCCAAGGGGACAGCCACTACTATGGCTACACCTTC,CAGSQGDSHYYGYTF
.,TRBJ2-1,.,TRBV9,TGTGCCAGCAGCGTAGCAAACCGTCAAAGCACTACTGAGCAGTTCTTC,CASSVANRQSTTEQFF
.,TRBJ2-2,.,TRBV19,TGTGCCAGTAGTATAAGCTCCCCTGGACATGGGGCCGGGGAGCTGTTTTTT,CASSISSPGHGAGELFF
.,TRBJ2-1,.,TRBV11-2,TGTGCCAGCAGCTTAGCGGTCTCCTACAATGAGCAGTTCTTC,CASSLAVSYNEQFF
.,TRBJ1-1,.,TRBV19,TGTGCCAGTAGTACCCGAGGGGGACGCGCTTTCTTT,CASSTRGGRAFF
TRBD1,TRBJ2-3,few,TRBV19,TGTGCCAGTCGTCGGGACAGGGGTGCAGATACGCAGTATTTT,CASRRDRGADTQYF
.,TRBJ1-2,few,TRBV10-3,TGTGCCATCAGTGACCCCTACGGGGGCTATGGCTACACCTTC,CAISDPYGGYGYTF
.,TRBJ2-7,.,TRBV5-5,TGTGCCAGCAGCTTGTCGGGGGCCTACGAGCAGTACTTC,CASSLSGAYEQYF
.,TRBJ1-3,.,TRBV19,TGTGCCAGTAGTACAACAGGGGGAAACACCATATATTTT,CASSTTGGNTIYF
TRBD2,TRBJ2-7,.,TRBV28,TGTGCCAGCACCGGGGGGGGTTTCCTCCACGAGCAGTACTTC,CASTGGGFLHEQYF
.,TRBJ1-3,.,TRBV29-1,TGCAGCGTTGAGGAGGGCTCTGGAAACACCATATATTTT,CSVEEGSGNTIYF
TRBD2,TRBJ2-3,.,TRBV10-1,TGCGCCAGCAGTTCGAGTAGGGACTACCTTCGCACAGATACGCAGTATTTT,CASSSSRDYLRTDTQYF
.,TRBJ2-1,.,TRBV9,TGTGCCAGCAGCGTAGAGGCGGGCGGCGATGAGCAGTTCTTC,CASSVEAGGDEQFF
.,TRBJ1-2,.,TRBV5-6,TGTGCCAGCAGCTTGCGGTGGAGGGATCGCTATGGCTACACCTTC,CASSLRWRDRYGYTF
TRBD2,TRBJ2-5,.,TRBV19,TGTGCCAGTAGTATCGCAAAGCGGGGGGGCCGGGAGACCCAGTACTTC,CASSIAKRGGRETQYF
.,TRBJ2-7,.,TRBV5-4,TGTGCCAGCAGCTTGGTTTCCGGAGGGTATGAGGACGAGCAGTACTTC,CASSLVSGGYEDEQYF
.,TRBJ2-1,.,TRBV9,TGTGCCAGCAGCGTAGACGTAGGAGGCTCCTACAATGAGCAGTTCTTC,CASSVDVGGSYNEQFF
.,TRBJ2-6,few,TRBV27,TGTGCCAGCAGTCGGGGTACGAACTCTGGGGCCAACGTCCTGACTTTC,CASSRGTNSGANVLTF
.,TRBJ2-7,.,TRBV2,TGTGCCAGCAGAATCGGGGTGAGCTCCTACGAGCAGTACTTC,CASRIGVSSYEQYF
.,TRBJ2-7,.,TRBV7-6,TGTGCCAGCAGCGTAGGGGACTCCAGGGGAGGGAGCTCCTACGAGCAGTACTTC,CASSVGDSRGGSSYEQYF
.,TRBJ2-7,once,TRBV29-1,TGCAGCGTCTCCCCCGGACTTTACGAGCAGTACTTC,CSVSPGLYEQYF
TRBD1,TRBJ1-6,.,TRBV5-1,TGCGCCAGCTGGACAGGGGGCTATAATTCACCCCTCCACTTT,CASWTGGYNSPLHF
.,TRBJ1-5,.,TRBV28,TGTGCCAGCAGTTCCGAACAGGGTATTCAGCCCCAGCATTTT,CASSSEQGIQPQHF
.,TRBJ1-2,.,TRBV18,TGTGCCAGCTCCTCAGGGAAAGGGATCTATGGCTACACCTTC,CASSSGKGIYGYTF